Each of the 5 T cell receptor beta chains below was sequenced from the same sample in a study of CD8 T cells in Susac syndrome. cDNA came from about 0.46 to 1 ug RNA primed by random hexamers. TCRdb itself ran the immunoSEQ multiplex PCR reads through MiXCR, one entry per CDR3 protein. The sample includes under 200,000 distinct CDR3 sequences, 91% seen only once; the top ten take about 0.1%. Sequencing was done on a sample of CD4+ T cells from PBMCs. The receptors come from a human donor with Susac syndrome.

This clonotype was observed a single time. The chain has TRBV5-6 and TRBJ2-2; the D gene is possibly TRBD2 (7 bases). The CDR3 extends over 13 amino acids. The germline gives CDR1 SGHDT, CDR2 YYEEEE. Deletions cut 4 bases from V and 6 bases from J, with 10 bases between. The CDR3 DNA is TGTGCCAGCAGCATCGGGGGGCCCGGGGAGCTGTTTTTT. Translated: CASSIGGPGELFF.

The chain employs TRBV12-3 or TRBV12-4 and TRBJ1-3; perhaps TRBD1 as D (5 bases). V was trimmed by 6 bases and J by 0 bases, leaving 9 bases between them. This CDR3 has 14 amino acids. This CDR3 is CASRSGFSGNTIYF. DNA for the CDR3: TGTGCCAGCAGATCAGGGTTCTCTGGAAACACCATATATTTT.

The chain links TRBV6-5 to TRBJ1-2; tentatively, D is TRBD1 (5 bases). Per germline, CDR1 MNHEY and CDR2 SVGAGI. Trimming cost V 2 bases and J 0 bases, with 16 bases left between them. The CDR3 sequence is 17 residues long. The CDR3 DNA reads TGTGCCAGCAGTTACGTCTGGGACGATATCGCTAACTATGGCTACACCTTC. Translating gives CASSYVWDDIANYGYTF.

V is TRBV10-2 and J is TRBJ1-2; D possibly corresponds to TRBD1 (6 bases). Germline V lookup: CDR1 WSHSY, CDR2 SAAADI. V was clipped by 5 bases and J by 7 bases, with 11 bases between them. CDR3 size: 12 residues. As DNA, the CDR3 is TGCGCCAGCAGTAAAACAGGGTTTGGCTACACCTTC. Translation: CASSKTGFGYTF.

The chain couples TRBV10-3 to TRBJ2-3, with a weak D call TRBD2 (5 bases). The V gene lost 4 bases and the J gene lost 4 bases, with 15 bases spanning the gap. The CDR3 runs 15 residues. Germline lookup yields CDR1 ENHRY and CDR2 SYGVKD. The DNA for the CDR3 is TGTGCCATCAGTGGGTCAACTAGAATCCCAGATACGCAGTATTTT. Translated, it gives CAISGSTRIPDTQYF.